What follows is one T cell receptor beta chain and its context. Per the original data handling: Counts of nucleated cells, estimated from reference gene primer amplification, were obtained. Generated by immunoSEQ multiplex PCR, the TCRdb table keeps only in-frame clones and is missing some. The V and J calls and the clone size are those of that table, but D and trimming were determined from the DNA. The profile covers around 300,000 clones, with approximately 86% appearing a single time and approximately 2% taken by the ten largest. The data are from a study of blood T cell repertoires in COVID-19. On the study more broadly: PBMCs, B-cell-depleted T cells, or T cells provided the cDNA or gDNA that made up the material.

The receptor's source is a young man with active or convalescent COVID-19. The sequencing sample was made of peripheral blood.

The CDR3 coding sequence is TGCGCCAGCAGCTTGGATTTTATCGGGAGCGGAAGCGGGGAGCTGTTTTTT. This codes for CASSLDFIGSGSGELFF. The V call is TRBV5-1, the J call TRBJ2-2; possible D gene TRBD2, 6 bases. Trimming shortened V by 0 bases and J by 7 bases, and 19 bases separated the two germline ends. The CDR3 is 17 residues long. Per germline, CDR1 SGHRS and CDR2 YFSETQ. The full variable domain, with the rest looked up from reference TRBV5-1 and TRBJ2-2, is KAGVTQTPRYLIKTRGQQVTLSCSPISGHRSVSWYQQTPGQGLQFLFEYFSETQRNKGNFPGRFSGRQFSNSRSEMNVSTLELGDSALYLCASSLDFIGSGSGELFFGEGSRLTVL.